A selection of T cell receptor beta chains follows, all from one sample in a study of shared clonotypes between healthy human individuals. Assay used: immunoSEQ multiplex PCR; TCRdb lists only in-frame clones, some missing. Among some 2,500,000 clones listed, 85% to 95% were seen once. Sequencing was carried out using naive CD4+ T cells from PBMCs. The receptor source for this set is a man aged 18 to 29 in good health. Some clones in this sample may be carry-over from other donors' samples. Each CDR3 is given with its conserved first and last residue. The D gene is left open where the match is weak. Not all rows give a size; the values are once, few, many and, for expanded clones, a class.

len	v_gene	abundance	j_gene	d_gene	CDR3aa	CDR3nt
13	TRBV6-5	NA	TRBJ2-5	NA	CASSSRGGETQYF	TGTGCCAGCAGTTCCCGGGGAGGAGAGACCCAGTACTTC
13	TRBV18	NA	TRBJ2-7	NA	CASSVEGLYEQYF	TGTGCCAGCTCGGTAGAGGGCCTCTACGAGCAGTACTTC
14	TRBV19	NA	TRBJ1-4	NA	CASRERGTNEKLFF	TGTGCCAGTAGAGAAAGGGGGACGAATGAAAAACTGTTTTTT
16	TRBV18	NA	TRBJ1-3	TRBD1	CASSQGQGRSGNTIYF	TGTGCCAGCTCCCAGGGACAGGGAAGATCTGGAAACACCATATATTTT
17	TRBV4-1	NA	TRBJ1-2	TRBD1	CASSQDDREGGSYGYTF	TGCGCCAGCAGCCAAGATGACAGGGAAGGGGGGAGTTATGGCTACACCTTC
11	TRBV11-2	NA	TRBJ1-2	NA	CASSPGLGYTF	TGTGCCAGCAGCCCTGGGCTTGGCTACACCTTC
14	TRBV11-3	NA	TRBJ2-3	NA	CASSSSRGQATQYF	TGTGCCAGCAGCTCATCAAGAGGTCAGGCTACGCAGTATTTT
14	TRBV18	NA	TRBJ2-7	NA	CASSPRDTGYEQYF	TGTGCCAGCTCACCCCGGGATACTGGCTACGAGCAGTACTTC
15	TRBV6-1	NA	TRBJ2-3	NA	CASSVRGVLTDTQYF	TGTGCCAGCAGTGTACGCGGGGTACTCACAGATACGCAGTATTTT
17	TRBV30	NA	TRBJ2-2	TRBD2	CAWSHFGTRSNTGELFF	TGTGCCTGGAGTCATTTTGGGACTAGATCTAACACCGGGGAGCTGTTTTTT
19	TRBV28	NA	TRBJ2-7	NA	CASSFLIRGHQEASYEQYF	TGTGCCAGCAGTTTTTTGATTCGGGGCCACCAGGAGGCATCCTACGAGCAGTACTTC
16	TRBV6-5	NA	TRBJ2-2	NA	CASSYGTGTDTGELFF	TGTGCCAGCAGTTACGGCACAGGGACCGACACCGGGGAGCTGTTTTTT
15	TRBV19	once	TRBJ2-3	TRBD1	CASRWGTGDSDTQYF	TGTGCCAGTAGGTGGGGGACAGGGGATTCAGATACGCAGTATTTT
15	TRBV5-4	NA	TRBJ2-5	NA	CASSLITSGKETQYF	TGTGCCAGCAGCTTGATTACCTCAGGCAAAGAGACCCAGTACTTC
18	TRBV5-1	NA	TRBJ2-6	NA	CASSSLTRRSAGANVLTF	TGCGCCAGCAGCTCCTTGACCCGGAGAAGTGCTGGGGCCAACGTCCTGACTTTC
15	TRBV18	NA	TRBJ1-4	TRBD1	CASSPPGQPNEKLFF	TGTGCCAGCTCACCACCGGGACAGCCTAATGAAAAACTGTTTTTT
15	TRBV6-6	NA	TRBJ1-2	NA	CASSYSTGSGYGYTF	TGTGCCAGCAGTTACTCGACAGGTTCGGGCTATGGCTACACCTTC
15	TRBV2	NA	TRBJ2-5	NA	CASSGAGARGETQYF	TGTGCCAGCAGTGGGGCAGGGGCTAGGGGGGAGACCCAGTACTTC
14	TRBV6-1	once	TRBJ1-1	NA	CASSQGGVGPEAFF	TGTGCCAGCAGCCAGGGCGGGGTAGGCCCTGAAGCTTTCTTT
13	TRBV6-6	NA	TRBJ1-3	NA	CASSFFSGNTIYF	TGTGCCAGCTCTTTTTTCTCTGGAAACACCATATATTTT
14	TRBV18	NA	TRBJ1-3	NA	CASSPTGDGNTIYF	TGTGCCAGCTCACCGACCGGAGATGGAAACACCATATATTTT
13	TRBV4-1	NA	TRBJ2-5	NA	CASSPRWLETQYF	TGCGCCAGCAGCCCGCGCTGGTTGGAGACCCAGTACTTC
11	TRBV6-6	few	TRBJ1-1	NA	CASVVTLRTFF	TGTGCCAGTGTGGTGACACTTAGGACTTTCTTT
14	TRBV28	NA	TRBJ2-3	NA	CALGGVSGTDTQYF	TGTGCCTTAGGGGGGGTTAGCGGCACAGATACGCAGTATTTT
13	TRBV2	NA	TRBJ2-3	NA	CASSDDQPDTQYF	TGTGCCAGCAGCGACGACCAGCCTGATACGCAGTATTTT
15	TRBV5-8	NA	TRBJ1-1	NA	CASSHYRVTNTEAFF	TGTGCCAGCAGCCATTACAGGGTGACAAACACTGAAGCTTTCTTT
11	TRBV7-3	NA	TRBJ2-7	TRBD1	CASSSGGEQYF	TGTGCCAGCAGCTCAGGGGGCGAGCAGTACTTC
13	TRBV30	NA	TRBJ1-1	TRBD1	CAWTRDRNTEAFF	TGTGCCTGGACAAGGGACAGGAACACTGAAGCTTTCTTT
16	TRBV28	once	TRBJ2-1	TRBD2	CASSPSGRVSDNEQFF	TGTGCCAGCAGTCCGAGCGGGAGGGTCTCGGACAATGAGCAGTTCTTC
16	TRBV14	NA	TRBJ1-1	NA	CASSRTRTASFTEAFF	TGTGCCAGCAGCCGTACCCGGACAGCCTCCTTCACTGAAGCTTTCTTT
15	TRBV5-1	NA	TRBJ2-7	NA	CASSLGAIPSYEQYF	TGCGCCAGCAGCTTGGGGGCCATCCCGTCCTACGAGCAGTACTTC
15	TRBV9	NA	TRBJ2-5	NA	CASSSYRGYQETQYF	TGTGCCAGCAGCTCCTATCGCGGGTACCAAGAGACCCAGTACTTC
17	TRBV28	NA	TRBJ1-5	NA	CASRAGGADYSNQPQHF	TGTGCCAGCCGCGCTGGCGGGGCTGACTATAGCAATCAGCCCCAGCATTTT
15	TRBV10-2	once	TRBJ1-4	NA	CASSPFIPQLGKLFF	TGCGCCAGCAGTCCTTTCATTCCGCAACTCGGAAAACTGTTTTTT
12	TRBV19	NA	TRBJ2-7	NA	CASSIPPQEQYF	TGTGCCAGTAGTATCCCTCCTCAGGAGCAGTACTTC
14	TRBV4-1	NA	TRBJ2-7	NA	CASSQAGTEYEQYF	TGCGCCAGCAGCCAGGCCGGGACGGAGTACGAGCAGTACTTC
18	TRBV4-1	once	TRBJ2-2	NA	CASSQGRARAANTGELFF	TGCGCCAGCAGCCAAGGAAGGGCCAGGGCAGCGAACACCGGGGAGCTGTTTTTT
15	TRBV7-6	NA	TRBJ2-5	NA	CASSLAGRGVETQYF	TGTGCCAGCAGCTTAGCGGGCAGGGGAGTGGAGACCCAGTACTTC
15	TRBV27	few	TRBJ1-5	TRBD1	CASSFGQGRDQPQHF	TGTGCCAGCAGTTTTGGACAGGGTAGGGATCAGCCCCAGCATTTT
15	TRBV14	NA	TRBJ1-2	NA	CASSQVASGAYGYTF	TGTGCCAGCAGCCAAGTGGCGAGTGGAGCCTATGGCTACACCTTC
17	TRBV7-2	NA	TRBJ2-7	NA	CASSLIFGGGGNREQYF	TGTGCCAGCAGCTTAATCTTTGGGGGAGGGGGCAATCGAGAGCAGTACTTC
16	TRBV19	NA	TRBJ2-3	NA	CASSVVRASGEDTQYF	TGTGCCAGTAGTGTCGTCCGGGCCTCCGGGGAAGATACGCAGTATTTT
13	TRBV2	NA	TRBJ2-2	NA	CASNDRDTGELFF	TGTGCCAGCAACGACCGTGACACCGGGGAGCTGTTTTTT
13	TRBV11-1	once	TRBJ1-1	TRBD1	CASSFDRGRGAFF	TGTGCCAGCAGCTTCGACAGGGGGCGGGGAGCTTTCTTT
12	TRBV28	NA	TRBJ2-7	NA	CASSPPSYEQYF	TGTGCCAGCAGTCCCCCTAGCTACGAGCAGTACTTC
14	TRBV2	NA	TRBJ2-1	TRBD2	CASGWLAGESEQFF	TGTGCCAGCGGTTGGCTAGCGGGAGAGTCGGAGCAGTTCTTC
16	TRBV19	NA	TRBJ1-5	NA	CASSIGRMGGDQPQHF	TGTGCCAGTAGTATAGGTCGGATGGGGGGAGATCAGCCCCAGCATTTT
15	TRBV7-2	NA	TRBJ2-2	NA	CASSILRRNTGELFF	TGTGCCAGCAGCATACTTAGACGAAACACCGGGGAGCTGTTTTTT
16	TRBV21-1	NA	TRBJ1-3	NA	CASSKWGDRQGNTIYF	TGTGCCAGCAGCAAATGGGGAGACCGACAGGGAAACACCATATATTTT
14	TRBV5-1	once	TRBJ1-2	NA	CASSLLEGNYGYTF	TGCGCCAGCAGCTTGCTCGAGGGTAACTATGGCTACACCTTC
16	TRBV5-1	NA	TRBJ2-7	TRBD1	CASSLAEGTGDHEQYF	TGCGCCAGCAGCTTGGCCGAAGGGACAGGGGACCACGAGCAGTACTTC
14	TRBV9	NA	TRBJ2-3	TRBD1	CASSVEGAGDTQYF	TGTGCCAGCAGCGTAGAGGGGGCTGGAGATACGCAGTATTTT
15	TRBV5-1	NA	TRBJ1-1	NA	CASSPRYGGNTEAFF	TGCGCCAGCAGCCCCAGATACGGGGGGAACACTGAAGCTTTCTTT
14	TRBV10-3	once	TRBJ1-5	TRBD1	CAISGQGGNQPQHF	TGTGCCATCAGCGGACAGGGTGGCAATCAGCCCCAGCATTTT
15	TRBV9	NA	TRBJ2-1	TRBD2	CASSVVAGGGNEQFF	TGTGCCAGCAGCGTAGTAGCGGGAGGTGGCAATGAGCAGTTCTTC
15	TRBV9	NA	TRBJ2-1	TRBD2	CASSVGAGVENEQFF	TGTGCCAGCAGCGTAGGGGCGGGAGTCGAGAATGAGCAGTTCTTC
14	TRBV6-5	once	TRBJ1-1	NA	CASQSSGFATEAFF	TGTGCCAGCCAAAGTTCAGGGTTCGCCACTGAAGCTTTCTTT